This is a list of T cell receptor beta chains from one sample in a study of T cell changes during pregnancy in multiple sclerosis. Assay used: immunoSEQ multiplex PCR; TCRdb lists only in-frame clones, some missing. The sample has tens of thousands of clones; around 91% are singletons. Sequencing was performed on peripheral blood, taken in the third trimester of pregnancy. The origin of the receptors is a female donor in good health, enrolled as a control in a pregnancy study. CDR3s include the opening cysteine and the closing phenylalanine or tryptophan. The D gene is left open where the match is weak. Some rows have no size entry. The others give once, few or many, or a class for an expanded clone.

d_call: NA; v_call: TRBV9; j_call: TRBJ1-3; cdr3_length: 15; clone_size: NA; cdr3_nt: TGTGCCAGCAGCGTAACCCCCAGCTCTGGAAACACCATATATTTT; cdr3_aa: CASSVTPSSGNTIYF
d_call: TRBD1; v_call: TRBV6-5; j_call: TRBJ1-4; cdr3_length: 15; clone_size: NA; cdr3_nt: TGTGCCAGCAGTCCCGAGGGACAGGGGTCACGAAAACTGTTTTTT; cdr3_aa: CASSPEGQGSRKLFF
d_call: NA; v_call: TRBV25-1; j_call: TRBJ2-7; cdr3_length: 15; clone_size: once; cdr3_nt: TGTGCCAGCAGCGAACGGCAGAGGAGCTCCTACGAGCAGTACTTC; cdr3_aa: CASSERQRSSYEQYF
d_call: TRBD1; v_call: TRBV5-1; j_call: TRBJ2-5; cdr3_length: 12; clone_size: NA; cdr3_nt: TGCGCCAGCAGCTTTGGTTACAGGGGATTGTACTTC; cdr3_aa: CASSFGYRGLYF
d_call: TRBD2; v_call: TRBV5-6; j_call: TRBJ2-7; cdr3_length: 15; clone_size: NA; cdr3_nt: TGTGCCAGCAGCTTTGGGACTAGCGGGGGGAACGAGCAGTACTTC; cdr3_aa: CASSFGTSGGNEQYF
d_call: NA; v_call: TRBV4-3; j_call: TRBJ2-3; cdr3_length: 15; clone_size: NA; cdr3_nt: TGCGCCAGCAGCCAAGATGGTGGAGAGACTAGGACGCAGTATTTT; cdr3_aa: CASSQDGGETRTQYF
d_call: NA; v_call: TRBV19; j_call: TRBJ2-7; cdr3_length: 15; clone_size: NA; cdr3_nt: TGTGCCAGTAGTATAGGTGGCAGGGGGGACTACGAGCAGTACTTC; cdr3_aa: CASSIGGRGDYEQYF
d_call: TRBD1; v_call: TRBV19; j_call: TRBJ1-5; cdr3_length: 13; clone_size: NA; cdr3_nt: TGTGCCAGTAGCACGACAGGGGATCAGCCCCAGCATTTT; cdr3_aa: CASSTTGDQPQHF
d_call: NA; v_call: TRBV7-2; j_call: TRBJ2-7; cdr3_length: 14; clone_size: NA; cdr3_nt: TGTGCCAGCAGCACCTACCGGGGAACCTACGAGCAGTACTTC; cdr3_aa: CASSTYRGTYEQYF
d_call: NA; v_call: TRBV9; j_call: TRBJ1-3; cdr3_length: 15; clone_size: NA; cdr3_nt: TGTGCCAGCAGCCCACCGAGGTACTCTGGAAACACCATATATTTT; cdr3_aa: CASSPPRYSGNTIYF
d_call: TRBD1; v_call: TRBV4-1; j_call: TRBJ2-7; cdr3_length: 16; clone_size: once; cdr3_nt: TGCGCCAGCAGCCAAGATCCGACAGGGGGAGGCTACGAGCAGTACTTC; cdr3_aa: CASSQDPTGGGYEQYF
d_call: NA; v_call: TRBV4-3; j_call: TRBJ1-6; cdr3_length: 16; clone_size: NA; cdr3_nt: TGCGCCAGCAGCCAAGTGCCGGTTTCTAATAATTCACCCCTCCACTTT; cdr3_aa: CASSQVPVSNNSPLHF
d_call: NA; v_call: TRBV23-1; j_call: TRBJ1-2; cdr3_length: 14; clone_size: NA; cdr3_nt: TGCGCCAGCAGCCCCCGGGAAACATACTATGGCTACACCTTC; cdr3_aa: CASSPRETYYGYTF
d_call: TRBD1; v_call: TRBV7-6; j_call: TRBJ1-4; cdr3_length: 18; clone_size: NA; cdr3_nt: TGTGCCAGCAGCGCTGTCTTGTCGAGGACAGGGTCTAATGAAAAACTGTTTTTT; cdr3_aa: CASSAVLSRTGSNEKLFF
d_call: NA; v_call: TRBV6-6; j_call: TRBJ1-2; cdr3_length: 12; clone_size: NA; cdr3_nt: TGTGCCAGCAGTTCCGGGACTTCTGGCTACACCTTC; cdr3_aa: CASSSGTSGYTF